This T cell receptor beta chain derives from a study of tumor-infiltrating lymphocytes in localized non-small cell lung cancer. Study information: The cohort mixed smokers and never-smokers, several histologies, and some post-neoadjuvant-chemotherapy samples. Each patient gave resected tumor and non-adjacent uninvolved lung tissue.

Germline CDR1 is MNHEY and CDR2 is SVGAGI. This CDR3 contains 15 residues. Generated by immunoSEQ multiplex PCR, the TCRdb table keeps only in-frame clones and is missing some. This table has around 8,900 clones, about two thirds appearing once. The material sequenced was lung tumor tissue. This rearrangement joins TRBV6-5 to TRBJ2-5; TRBD1 is a possible D gene (8 bases). The tail of the sequence fits TRBJ2-7 better, so the J call may be wrong. The receptor's source is a human donor with non-small cell lung cancer. CDR3 DNA: TGTGCCAGCAAGACCACAGGGGGGGAAGTACGCGAGCAGTACTTC. It yields the protein CASKTTGGEVREQYF.